The clone carrying this T cell receptor beta chain was seen a few times. Its target is not known. The data belong to a study of radiation and T cells in renal cell carcinoma. Study observations and caveats: In blood, top tumor clones expanded by 2 weeks, shrinking by 4.

The table came from immunoSEQ multiplex PCR; TCRdb's copy has only in-frame clones and leaves some out. The repertoire holds over 120,000 clones, with about 88% as singletons. The CDR3 is 13 amino acids. V was pared by 2 bases and J by 2 bases, with 6 bases between. Germline V gives CDR1 SGHTA, CDR2 FQGTGA. The time point denotes: baseline pretreatment blood. The treatment here: 15 Gy SBRT to primary tumor, nephrectomy 4 weeks later. Specimen: blood, collected from a patient whose treatment included radiotherapy and nephrectomy. The rearrangement joins TRBV7-3 to TRBJ1-1; D remains ambiguous. The origin of this receptor is a woman aged 50 to 65 with renal cell carcinoma. The CDR3 protein is CASSLDPNTEAFF. The CDR3 nucleotides are TGTGCCAGCAGCTTAGACCCCAACACTGAAGCTTTCTTT.